This T cell receptor beta chain appears in the sequencing data of a study of vaccination and CD4 T cells after COVID-19. Relative to its sample, this clonotype is medium-sized. Its target is not known. This CDR3 has 17 amino acids. Looked up from germline, CDR1 is DFQATT and CDR2 is SNEGSKA (reference sequence). V dropped 6 bases and J dropped 4; count of bases not matched to a gene: 16. Findings and caveats of the study: Convalescent patients displayed spike mono-reactivity in 304 of 307 vaccine-specific clones.

Cultured CD4+ T cells had their DNA profiled by the Oncomine TCR Beta short-read assay. Once CD4+ T cells had been cultured, genomic DNA was extracted from them. TCRdb re-analysed the PCR reads in MiXCR, keeping a single row per CDR3 protein. The table has a few thousand distinct CDR3 sequences, approximately 29% seen once. As to treatment: roughly 10-day PBMC culture with coronavirus spike peptide pools or control peptides (ViraFEST assay). The J gene is TRBJ1-5, the V gene TRBV20-1; 9 bases fit TRBD1. The source is a human donor who had recovered from COVID-19. The sequenced sample consisted of CD4+ T cells from blood, cultured in vitro. CDR3 DNA: TGCAGTGCGCTACTGGGACAGGGTAATTTGGGGAATCAGCCCCAGCATTTT. Translated, it gives CSALLGQGNLGNQPQHF.